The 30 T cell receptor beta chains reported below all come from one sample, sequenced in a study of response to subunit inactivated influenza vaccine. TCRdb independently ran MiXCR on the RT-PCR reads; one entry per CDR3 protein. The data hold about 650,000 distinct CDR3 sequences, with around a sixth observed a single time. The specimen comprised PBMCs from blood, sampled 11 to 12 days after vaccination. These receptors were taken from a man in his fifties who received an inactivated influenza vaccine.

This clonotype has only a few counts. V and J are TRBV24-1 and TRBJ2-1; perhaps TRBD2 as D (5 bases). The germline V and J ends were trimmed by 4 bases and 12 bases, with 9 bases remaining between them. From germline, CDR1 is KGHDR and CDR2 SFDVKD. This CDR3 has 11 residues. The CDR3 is CATSEAGRQFF. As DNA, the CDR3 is TGTGCCACCAGTGAGGCGGGTCGGCAGTTCTTC.

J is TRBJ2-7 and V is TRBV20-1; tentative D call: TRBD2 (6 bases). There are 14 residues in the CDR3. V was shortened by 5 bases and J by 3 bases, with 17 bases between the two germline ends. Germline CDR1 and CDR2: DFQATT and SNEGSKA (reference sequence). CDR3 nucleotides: TGCAGTGCTGGGCCGGACGGCGGGAACTACGAGCAGTACTTC. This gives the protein CSAGPDGGNYEQYF.

CDR3 coding DNA: TGCAGTGCTAGAGATGGATCGGCACTTACTGATCAAGAGACCCAGTACTTC. Translated, it gives CSARDGSALTDQETQYF. This sequence joins TRBV20-1 and TRBJ2-5; D unresolved. There are 17 residues in the CDR3. The V and J ends lost 0 bases and 2 bases respectively, with 19 bases between them. The germline V gene encodes CDR1 DFQATT and CDR2 SNEGSKA (reference sequence).

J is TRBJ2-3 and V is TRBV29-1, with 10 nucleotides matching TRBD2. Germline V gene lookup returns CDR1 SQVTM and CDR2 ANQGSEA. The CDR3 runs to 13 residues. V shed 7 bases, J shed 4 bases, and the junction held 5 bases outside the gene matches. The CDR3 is CSGERGGSDTQYF. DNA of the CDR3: TGCAGCGGGGAGCGGGGGGGCTCAGATACGCAGTATTTT.

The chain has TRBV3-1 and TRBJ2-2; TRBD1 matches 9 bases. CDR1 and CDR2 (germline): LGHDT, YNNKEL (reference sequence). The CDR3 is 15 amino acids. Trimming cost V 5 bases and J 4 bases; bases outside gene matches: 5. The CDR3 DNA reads TGTGCCAGCAGCTCCACAGGGGGCATCACCGGGGAGCTGTTTTTT. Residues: CASSSTGGITGELFF.

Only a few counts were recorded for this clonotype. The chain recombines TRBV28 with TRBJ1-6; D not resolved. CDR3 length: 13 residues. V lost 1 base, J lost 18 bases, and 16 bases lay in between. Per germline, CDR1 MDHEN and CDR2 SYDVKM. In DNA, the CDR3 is TGTGCCAGCAGTTTATCGTCAATGGCCCCGGGCCACTTT. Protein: CASSLSSMAPGHF.

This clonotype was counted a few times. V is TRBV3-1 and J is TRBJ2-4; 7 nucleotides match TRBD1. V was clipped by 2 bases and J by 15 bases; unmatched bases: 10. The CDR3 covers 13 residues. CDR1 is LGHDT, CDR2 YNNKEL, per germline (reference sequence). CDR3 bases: TGTGCCAGCAGCCAAAACCCAACAGGGGTAGGGTACTTC. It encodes CASSQNPTGVGYF.

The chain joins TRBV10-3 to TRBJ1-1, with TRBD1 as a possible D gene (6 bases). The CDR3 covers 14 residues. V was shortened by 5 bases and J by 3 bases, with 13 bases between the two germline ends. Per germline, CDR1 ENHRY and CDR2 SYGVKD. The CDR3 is CAISPRTDDTEAFF. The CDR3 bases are TGTGCCATCAGTCCGCGGACAGATGACACTGAAGCTTTCTTT.

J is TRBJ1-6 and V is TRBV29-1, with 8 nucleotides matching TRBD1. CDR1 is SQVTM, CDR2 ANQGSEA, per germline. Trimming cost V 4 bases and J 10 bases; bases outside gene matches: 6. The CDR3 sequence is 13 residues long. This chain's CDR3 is CSVGTGTGSPLHF. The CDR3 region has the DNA TGCAGCGTTGGGACAGGGACAGGCTCACCCCTCCACTTT.

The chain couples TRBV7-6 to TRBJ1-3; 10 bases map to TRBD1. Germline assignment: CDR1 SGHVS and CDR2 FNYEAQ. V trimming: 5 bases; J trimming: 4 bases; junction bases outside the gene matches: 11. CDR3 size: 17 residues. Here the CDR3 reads CASSPWDRGIRGNTIYF. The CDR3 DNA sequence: TGTGCCAGCAGCCCGTGGGACAGGGGAATTAGAGGAAACACCATATATTTT.

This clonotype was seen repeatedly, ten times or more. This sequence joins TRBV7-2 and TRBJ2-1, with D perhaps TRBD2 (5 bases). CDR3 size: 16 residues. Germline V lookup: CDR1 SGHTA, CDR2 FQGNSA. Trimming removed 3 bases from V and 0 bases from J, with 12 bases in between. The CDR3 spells CASSLFPRGSYNEQFF. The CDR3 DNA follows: TGTGCCAGCAGCTTGTTCCCCCGGGGCTCCTACAATGAGCAGTTCTTC.

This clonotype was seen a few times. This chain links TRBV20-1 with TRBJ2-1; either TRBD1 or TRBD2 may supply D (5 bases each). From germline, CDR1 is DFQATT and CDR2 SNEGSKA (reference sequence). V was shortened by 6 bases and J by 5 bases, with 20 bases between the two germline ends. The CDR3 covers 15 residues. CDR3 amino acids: CSASTLRGLNNEQFF. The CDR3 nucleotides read TGCAGTGCCTCTACCTTGAGGGGCTTAAACAATGAGCAGTTCTTC.

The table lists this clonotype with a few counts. The CDR3 spells CASRGAGGYTF. As DNA, the CDR3 is TGTGCCAGCAGGGGGGCGGGTGGCTACACCTTC. This chain links TRBV6-6 with TRBJ1-2, with D perhaps TRBD1 (6 bases). There are 11 residues in the CDR3. V was pared by 6 bases and J by 7 bases, with 9 bases between. Germline CDR1 is MNHNY and CDR2 is SVGAGI (reference sequence).

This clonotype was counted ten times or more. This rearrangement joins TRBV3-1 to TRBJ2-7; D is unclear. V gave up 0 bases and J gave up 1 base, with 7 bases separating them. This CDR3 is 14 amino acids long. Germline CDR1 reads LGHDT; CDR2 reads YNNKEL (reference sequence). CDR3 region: CASSQDSGSYEQYF. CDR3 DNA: TGTGCCAGCAGCCAAGACTCCGGTTCCTACGAGCAGTACTTC.

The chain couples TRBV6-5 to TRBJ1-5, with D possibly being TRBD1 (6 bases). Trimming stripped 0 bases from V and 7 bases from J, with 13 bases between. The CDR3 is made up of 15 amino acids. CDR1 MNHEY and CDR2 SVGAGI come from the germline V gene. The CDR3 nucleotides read TGTGCCAGCAGTTACTCGGCAGGGGTTGGCCAGCCCCAGCATTTT. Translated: CASSYSAGVGQPQHF.

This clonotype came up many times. This chain's CDR3 is CASSLSPAQETQYF. CDR3 coding DNA: TGTGCCAGCAGTTTATCCCCGGCCCAAGAGACCCAGTACTTC. V gene TRBV12-3 or TRBV12-4 combines with J gene TRBJ2-5; no clear D. Trimming pared 2 bases from V and 1 base from J, leaving 8 bases between. This CDR3 contains 14 residues.

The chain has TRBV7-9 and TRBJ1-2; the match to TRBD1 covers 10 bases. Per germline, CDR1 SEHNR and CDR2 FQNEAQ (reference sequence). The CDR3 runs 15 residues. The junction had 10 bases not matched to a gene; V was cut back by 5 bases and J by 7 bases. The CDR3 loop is CASSEAGQGESGYTF. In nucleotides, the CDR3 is TGTGCCAGCAGCGAGGCCGGACAGGGGGAGTCTGGCTACACCTTC.

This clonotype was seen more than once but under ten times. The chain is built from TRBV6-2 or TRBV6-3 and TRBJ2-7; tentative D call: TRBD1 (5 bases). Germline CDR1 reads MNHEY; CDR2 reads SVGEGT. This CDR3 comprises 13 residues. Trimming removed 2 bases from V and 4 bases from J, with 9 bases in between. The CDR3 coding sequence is TGTGCCAGCAGTTACGGACACTCGTACGAGCAGTACTTC. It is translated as CASSYGHSYEQYF.

CDR3 amino acids: CASSPLGQGFSYEQYF. DNA for the CDR3: TGTGCCAGCAGCCCCCTGGGACAGGGATTCTCCTACGAGCAGTACTTC. V is TRBV3-1 and J is TRBJ2-7; 9 nucleotides match TRBD1. Trimming at V came to 4 bases and at J to 0 bases, leaving 7 bases not matched to a gene. Germline lookup yields CDR1 LGHDT and CDR2 YNNKEL (reference sequence). The CDR3 has 16 amino acids.

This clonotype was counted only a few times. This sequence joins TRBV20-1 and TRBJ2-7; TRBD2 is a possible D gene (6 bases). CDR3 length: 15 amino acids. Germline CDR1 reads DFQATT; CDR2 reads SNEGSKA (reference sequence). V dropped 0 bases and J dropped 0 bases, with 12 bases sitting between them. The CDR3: CSARDIAESSYEQYF. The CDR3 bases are TGCAGTGCTAGAGATATAGCGGAGAGCTCCTACGAGCAGTACTTC.

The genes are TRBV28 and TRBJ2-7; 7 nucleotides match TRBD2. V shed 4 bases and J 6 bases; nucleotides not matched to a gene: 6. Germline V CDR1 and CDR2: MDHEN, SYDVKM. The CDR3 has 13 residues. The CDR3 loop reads CASSSGEGAEQYF. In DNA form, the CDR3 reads TGTGCCAGCAGTTCCGGGGAGGGTGCCGAGCAGTACTTC.

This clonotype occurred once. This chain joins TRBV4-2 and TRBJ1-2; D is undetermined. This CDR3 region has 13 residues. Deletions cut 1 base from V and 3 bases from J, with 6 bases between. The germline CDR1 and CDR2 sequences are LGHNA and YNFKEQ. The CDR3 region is CASSQGRHYGYTF. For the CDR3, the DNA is TGTGCCAGCAGCCAAGGAAGACACTATGGCTACACCTTC.

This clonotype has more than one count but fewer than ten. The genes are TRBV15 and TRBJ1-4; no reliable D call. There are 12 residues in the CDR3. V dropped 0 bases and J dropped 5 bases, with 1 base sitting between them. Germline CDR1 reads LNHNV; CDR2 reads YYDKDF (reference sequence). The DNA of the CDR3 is TGTGCCACCAGCAGAGAAAATGAAAAACTGTTTTTT. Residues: CATSRENEKLFF.

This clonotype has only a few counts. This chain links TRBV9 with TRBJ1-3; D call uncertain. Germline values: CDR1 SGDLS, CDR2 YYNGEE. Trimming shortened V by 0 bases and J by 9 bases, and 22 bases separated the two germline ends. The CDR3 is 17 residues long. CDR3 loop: CASSVDAARTGSLTIYF. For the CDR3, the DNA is TGTGCCAGCAGCGTAGACGCTGCGAGGACGGGTTCTCTCACCATATATTTT. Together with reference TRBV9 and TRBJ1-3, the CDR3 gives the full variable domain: DSGVTQTPKHLITATGQRVTLRCSPRSGDLSVYWYQQSLDQGLQFLIQYYNGEERAKGNILERFSAQQFPDLHSELNLSSLELGDSALYFCASSVDAARTGSLTIYFGEGSWLTVV.

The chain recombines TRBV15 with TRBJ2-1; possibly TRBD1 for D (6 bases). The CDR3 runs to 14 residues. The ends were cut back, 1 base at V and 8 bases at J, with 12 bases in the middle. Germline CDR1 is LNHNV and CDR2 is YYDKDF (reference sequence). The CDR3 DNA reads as TGTGCCACCAGCAGAGGACAGGCTGGGGATGAGCAGTTCTTC. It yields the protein CATSRGQAGDEQFF.

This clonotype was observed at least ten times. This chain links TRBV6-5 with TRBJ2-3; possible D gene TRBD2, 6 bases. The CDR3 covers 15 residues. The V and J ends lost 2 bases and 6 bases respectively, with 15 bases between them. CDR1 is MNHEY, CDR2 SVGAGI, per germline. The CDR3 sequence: CASSYGQASADTQYF. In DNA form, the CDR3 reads TGTGCCAGCAGTTACGGCCAAGCTAGCGCTGATACGCAGTATTTT.

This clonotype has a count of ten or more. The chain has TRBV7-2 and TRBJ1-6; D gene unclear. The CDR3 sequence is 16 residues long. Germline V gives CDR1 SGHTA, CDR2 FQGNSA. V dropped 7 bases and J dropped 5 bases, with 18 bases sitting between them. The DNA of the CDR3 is TGTGCCAGCACCATTGAGCGGCAGGAAAATAATTCACCCCTCCACTTT. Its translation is CASTIERQENNSPLHF.

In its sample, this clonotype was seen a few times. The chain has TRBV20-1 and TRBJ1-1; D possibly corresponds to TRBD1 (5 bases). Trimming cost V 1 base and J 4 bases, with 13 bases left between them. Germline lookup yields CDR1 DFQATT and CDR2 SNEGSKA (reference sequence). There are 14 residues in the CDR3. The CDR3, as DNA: TGCAGTGCTAGAGTTATCCAGGGCGGCACTGAAGCTTTCTTT. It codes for CSARVIQGGTEAFF.

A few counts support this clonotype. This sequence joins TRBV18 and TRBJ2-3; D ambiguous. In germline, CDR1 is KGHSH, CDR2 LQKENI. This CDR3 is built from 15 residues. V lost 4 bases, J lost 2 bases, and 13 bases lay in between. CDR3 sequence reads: CASSHSVRPTDTQYF. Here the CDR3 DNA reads TGTGCCAGCTCACATTCAGTACGACCCACAGATACGCAGTATTTT. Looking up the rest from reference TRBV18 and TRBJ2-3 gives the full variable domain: NAGVMQNPRHLVRRRGQEARLRCSPMKGHSHVYWYRQLPEEGLKFMVYLQKENIIDESGMPKERFSAEFPKEGPSILRIQQVVRGDSAAYFCASSHSVRPTDTQYFGPGTRLTVL.

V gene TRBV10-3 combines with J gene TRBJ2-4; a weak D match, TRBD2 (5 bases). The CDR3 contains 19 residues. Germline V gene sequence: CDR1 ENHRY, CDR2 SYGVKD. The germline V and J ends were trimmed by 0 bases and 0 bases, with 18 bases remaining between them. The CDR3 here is CAISESIGGQDLAKNIQYF. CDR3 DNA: TGTGCCATCAGTGAGTCGATCGGCGGGCAGGACCTAGCCAAAAACATTCAGTACTTC.